This T cell receptor (beta chain) was sequenced in a study of CD8 T cells in Susac syndrome. Random hexamers were used to reverse transcribe an amount of about 0.45 to 1 ug RNA. A single record per CDR3 protein comes from TCRdb applying MiXCR to the immunoSEQ multiplex PCR reads. The data hold roughly 200,000 distinct CDR3 sequences, with approximately 95% observed a single time. The length of the CDR3 is 13 residues. Germline-derived CDR1 and CDR2 are MGHDK and SYGVNS. V was pared by 6 bases and J by 5 bases, with 11 bases between. Sequenced material: CD4+ T cells from PBMCs. This clonotype was obtained from a human donor in good health. This chain joins TRBV25-1 and TRBJ1-5; unclear D gene. CDR3 in DNA: TGTGCCAGCAGGGGCCCCCTTTATCAGCCCCAGCATTTT. Translation gives CASRGPLYQPQHF.